A selection of T cell receptor beta chains follows, all from one sample in a study of chemoradiotherapy in HPV16-positive cancers. Clones were read by immunoSEQ multiplex PCR, and TCRdb kept only the in-frame ones, dropping some. The sample lists roughly 39,000 clones; more than 75% were seen once. Sample: blood, taken from a patient who underwent chemoradiotherapy. Source of these receptors: a human donor with HPV-associated anogenital cancer. CDR3s include the opening cysteine and the closing phenylalanine or tryptophan. A D gene is named only where the DNA matches it firmly. Clone size appears in some rows only: once, few, many, or a class for an expanded clone.

TRBJ2-7 - TRBV7-9 - TGTGCCAGCAGCTCCGCTGACAGGCCCTACGAGCAGTACTTC CASSSADRPYEQYF
TRBJ1-5 few TRBV6-5 - TGTGCCAGTCGGGACGGAAATAGCAATCAGCCCCAGCATTTT CASRDGNSNQPQHF
TRBJ2-7 - TRBV5-1 - TGCGCCAGCAGCTTGGGAGAAGCAGGCTACGAGCAGTACTTC CASSLGEAGYEQYF
TRBJ2-5 once TRBV5-1 - TGCGCCAGCAGCCAACCAACAGGGGAGACCCAGTACTTC CASSQPTGETQYF
TRBJ2-2 - TRBV27 TRBD1 TGTGCCAGCAGTTTAAAGAGGACAGGGAGAAACACCGGGGAGCTGTTTTTT CASSLKRTGRNTGELFF
TRBJ1-4 - TRBV10-2 - TGCGCCAGCAGTGTCGGAGAAAAACTGTTTTTT CASSVGEKLFF
TRBJ1-1 - TRBV6-1 TRBD1 TGTGCCAGCAGTGCCGAGGGGGCGCGTCAAGGTCGAGCTTTCTTT CASSAEGARQGRAFF
TRBJ2-1 - TRBV29-1 - TGCAGCGTATGGGAGGGGGATGAGCAGTTCTTC CSVWEGDEQFF
TRBJ1-6 - TRBV5-1 TRBD1 TGCGCCAGCAGCGCATTGGGACAGGGGACTTTTCCCATCACACCCCTCCACTTT CASSALGQGTFPITPLHF
TRBJ2-2 few TRBV5-1 - TGCGCCAGCAGCTCCCAGAGCACCGGGGAGCTGTTTTTT CASSSQSTGELFF
TRBJ2-6 - TRBV11-2 TRBD1 TGTGCCAGCAGGAAGGGTGGGACAGGGGTCGACTCTGGGGCCAACGTCCTGACTTTC CASRKGGTGVDSGANVLTF
TRBJ1-5 - TRBV4-1 - TGCGCCAGGACTAGGGAAGAATTATTTCAGCCCCAGCATTTT CARTREELFQPQHF
TRBJ1-2 - TRBV29-1 TRBD1 TGCAGCGCCACCCCGGGACAGGGAACTAACTATGGCTACACCTTC CSATPGQGTNYGYTF
TRBJ1-3 - TRBV7-6 - TGTGCCAGCAGTCCATATCCACAGGGAAGCTCTGGAAACACCATATATTTT CASSPYPQGSSGNTIYF
TRBJ1-4 once TRBV20-1 - TGCAGTGTCCGCAGGGAACGAAAACTGTTTTTT CSVRRERKLFF
TRBJ1-4 - TRBV5-1 - TGCGCCAGCAGCTTGGCCGGCCGCTGGCTGACTAATGAAAAACTGTTTTTT CASSLAGRWLTNEKLFF
TRBJ1-4 - TRBV6-5 - TGTGCCAGCAGTTACGGGAGATCTAATGAAAAACTGTTTTTT CASSYGRSNEKLFF
TRBJ2-6 - TRBV13 - TGTGCCAGCAGCCCCAGAGACACTGGGGCCAACGTCCTGACTTTC CASSPRDTGANVLTF
TRBJ1-2 - TRBV18 - TGTGCCAGCTCACCCTTGCAGGATGCTCATGGCTACACCTTC CASSPLQDAHGYTF
TRBJ1-4 - TRBV7-9 TRBD1 TGTGCCAGCAGCAACGGACAGGGCGCAACTAATGAAAAACTGTTTTTT CASSNGQGATNEKLFF